This TCR beta chain was captured by sequencing in a study of control samples from healthy donors and cancer patients. Generated by immunoSEQ multiplex PCR, the TCRdb table keeps only in-frame clones and is missing some. The sample records about 170,000 clones, around nine tenths being singletons. The CDR3 has 14 residues. In germline, CDR1 is MNHEY, CDR2 SVGAGI. Trimming cost V 7 bases and J 4 bases, with 16 bases left between them. The receptor was isolated from a woman younger than 45 in good health. The rearrangement uses TRBV6-5 and TRBJ1-1, with a weak D call TRBD1 (5 bases). What was sequenced was blood. In nucleotides, the CDR3 is TGTGCCAGCACCCCGTCGGGGGTTGGCACTGAAGCTTTCTTT. Protein sequence: CASTPSGVGTEAFF.